The 32 T cell receptor beta chains below all came from one sample that was sequenced in a study of control samples from healthy donors and cancer patients. Only in-frame clones appear in the TCRdb table, and some are missing; sequencing was by immunoSEQ multiplex PCR. The sample lists approximately 190,000 clones, about 90% occurring once. The specimen was blood. The receptors stem from a man in his thirties or forties in good health.

The CDR3 region is CASSPGVGAEAFF. CDR3 DNA sequence: TGTGCCAGCAGCCCTGGCGTAGGGGCTGAAGCTTTCTTT. The chain is built from TRBV7-9 and TRBJ1-1, with a weak D call TRBD1 (5 bases). There are 13 residues in the CDR3. Germline lookup yields CDR1 SEHNR and CDR2 FQNEAQ (reference sequence). Between the trimmed V and J ends, which lost 5 bases and 6 bases, there was a span of 13 bases.

This sequence joins TRBV4-1 and TRBJ2-1; TRBD2 matches at 12 bases. The CDR3 is 16 amino acids. CDR1 and CDR2 (germline): MGHRA, YSYEKL. Trimming removed 1 base from V and 8 bases from J; junction bases left unmatched: 6. The CDR3 sequence: CASSQASGGALDEQFF. CDR3 in DNA: TGCGCCAGCAGCCAAGCTAGCGGGGGGGCTCTAGATGAGCAGTTCTTC.

The chain is built from TRBV5-6 and TRBJ1-2; 7 positions match TRBD1. The CDR3 has 14 amino acids. Germline-derived CDR1 and CDR2 are SGHDT and YYEEEE. The ends lost 0 bases at V and 6 bases at J; junction bases unmatched: 5. CDR3 sequence: CASSLEEGADGYTF. CDR3 nucleotide sequence: TGTGCCAGCAGCTTGGAGGAGGGGGCTGATGGCTACACCTTC. Filled out from reference TRBV5-6 and TRBJ1-2, the complete variable domain reads DAGVTQSPTHLIKTRGQQVTLRCSPKSGHDTVSWYQQALGQGPQFIFQYYEEEERQRGNFPDRFSGHQFPNYSSELNVNALLLGDSALYLCASSLEEGADGYTFGSGTRLTVV.

The DNA of the CDR3 is TGTGCCAGCAGCTTGGTCGGTTTCGGAGGTGCGTTTGAGGCCCAGCATTTT. Protein sequence: CASSLVGFGGAFEAQHF. The genes are TRBV5-6 and TRBJ1-5; D gene unclear. Trimming stripped 0 bases from V and 11 bases from J, with 24 bases between. Per the germline V gene, CDR1 is SGHDT and CDR2 is YYEEEE. This CDR3 has 17 residues.

V gene TRBV27 combines with J gene TRBJ2-2; the match to TRBD2 covers 14 bases. Germline V CDR1 and CDR2: MNHEY, SMNVEV (reference sequence). The V and J ends lost 5 bases and 5 bases, in that order; junction bases with no gene match: 10. The CDR3 length is 18 residues. CDR3 nucleotide sequence: TGTGCCAGCAGTACATCGGGACTAGCGGGGGAGAGGACCGGGGAGCTGTTTTTT. Protein: CASSTSGLAGERTGELFF.

The rearrangement uses TRBV6-5 and TRBJ1-3; no clear D gene. CDR3 length: 15 residues. Trimming cost V 4 bases and J 0 bases, with 10 bases left between them. The germline gives CDR1 MNHEY, CDR2 SVGAGI. CDR3 region: CASSSGVVSGNTIYF. In DNA, the CDR3 is TGTGCCAGCAGTTCGGGAGTAGTCTCTGGAAACACCATATATTTT.

The chain couples TRBV3-1 (or the pseudogene TRBV3-2) to TRBJ2-7; D gene uncertain. The length of the CDR3 is 14 residues. In germline, CDR1 is LGHDT, CDR2 YNNKEL (reference sequence). Trimming removed 1 base from V and 6 bases from J, with 13 bases in between. CDR3 region: CASSQGWSFSEQYF. In DNA form, the CDR3 reads TGTGCCAGCAGCCAAGGATGGTCTTTTTCCGAGCAGTACTTC.

This clone was observed a handful of times. CDR3 protein: CASSEQGRVGNQPQHF. The CDR3 bases are TGTGCCAGCAGTGAGCAGGGGCGGGTAGGCAATCAGCCCCAGCATTTT. V usage is TRBV2 and J usage is TRBJ1-5; D might be TRBD1 (6 bases). Germline CDR1 and CDR2: SNHLY and FYNNEI. With 3 bases removed from V and 2 bases from J, the gap between germline ends came to 14 bases. The CDR3 has 16 residues.

The V call is TRBV7-7, the J call TRBJ2-1, with 8 bases matching TRBD1. Germline-derived CDR1 and CDR2 are SSHAT and FNYEAQ (reference sequence). This CDR3 spans 15 amino acids. The ends lost 3 bases at V and 8 bases at J; junction bases unmatched: 9. This CDR3 reads CASSFSAGGRDEQFF. CDR3 sequence (DNA): TGTGCCAGCAGCTTTTCCGCAGGGGGCAGGGATGAGCAGTTCTTC.

This chain uses TRBV7-2 with TRBJ2-1; TRBD2 might be the D (6 bases). The germline gives CDR1 SGHTA, CDR2 FQGNSA. V was shortened by 6 bases and J by 6 bases, with 18 bases between the two germline ends. The CDR3 covers 15 residues. In DNA, the CDR3 is TGTGCCAGCAGTTTTATCTTCATGGGGGGCAATGAGCAGTTCTTC. This codes for CASSFIFMGGNEQFF.

The V call is TRBV4-2, the J call TRBJ2-7, with TRBD2 identical over 15 bases. After removal of 1 base from V and 6 bases from J, the junction contained 4 bases not matched to a gene. Germline-derived CDR1 and CDR2 are LGHNA and YNFKEQ. The CDR3 runs 16 residues. The CDR3 protein is CASSQGTSGGAGEQYF. The DNA for the CDR3 is TGTGCCAGCAGCCAAGGGACTAGCGGGGGGGCGGGCGAGCAGTACTTC.

The chain employs TRBV6-1 and TRBJ2-1, with 8 bases lining up with TRBD1. The CDR3 spans 16 residues. Trimming took 2 bases from V and 7 from J; bases not matched to a gene: 10. Germline lookup yields CDR1 MNHNS and CDR2 SASEGT. The chain's CDR3 is CASSEPRTGNINEQFF. DNA for the CDR3: TGTGCCAGCAGTGAACCCAGGACAGGGAACATAAATGAGCAGTTCTTC.

The chain joins TRBV30 to TRBJ1-6; D gene uncertain. Germline values: CDR1 GTSNPN, CDR2 SVGIG (reference sequence). This CDR3 contains 16 residues. Trimming pared 4 bases from V and 3 bases from J, leaving 16 bases between. CDR3 protein: CAWTPSRIFYNSPLHF. CDR3 DNA sequence: TGTGCCTGGACCCCCTCCAGGATTTTCTATAATTCACCCCTCCACTTT. Combining the CDR3 with reference TRBV30 and TRBJ1-6 gives the whole variable domain SQTIHQWPATLVQPVGSPLSLECTVEGTSNPNLYWYRQAAGRGLQLLFYSVGIGQISSEVPQNLSASRPQDRQFILSSKKLLLSDSGFYLCAWTPSRIFYNSPLHFGNGTRLTVT.

V and J are TRBV11-2 and TRBJ2-1; 9 nucleotides agree with TRBD2. This CDR3 has 15 residues. Germline V gene sequence: CDR1 SGHAT, CDR2 FQNNGV. Trimming removed 5 bases from V and 7 bases from J; junction bases left unmatched: 9. CDR3 amino acids: CASSPTRGGANEQFF. The CDR3 DNA follows: TGTGCCAGCAGCCCTACTCGCGGGGGGGCAAATGAGCAGTTCTTC.

Regarding this clone: At the DNA level, this CDR3 is encoded by other sequences in the same sample as well. V and J are TRBV27 and TRBJ1-6, with a possible D match to TRBD1 (5 bases). This CDR3 is built from 15 residues. With 3 bases removed from V and 8 bases from J, the gap between germline ends came to 14 bases. Germline assignment: CDR1 MNHEY and CDR2 SMNVEV (reference sequence). CDR3 bases: TGTGCCAGCAGTTTGCGGCAGGGAGGTGATTCACCCCTCCACTTT. It is translated as CASSLRQGGDSPLHF.

V is TRBV5-1 and J is TRBJ1-4; D remains ambiguous. Germline values: CDR1 SGHRS, CDR2 YFSETQ. The CDR3 contains 14 residues. V was clipped by 3 bases and J by 7 bases, with 13 bases between them. The CDR3 DNA follows: TGCGCCAGCAGCTCGACGGTTTCCAGTGAAAAACTGTTTTTT. This translates into CASSSTVSSEKLFF. Using reference TRBV5-1 and TRBJ1-4 for the parts outside the CDR3, the full variable domain is KAGVTQTPRYLIKTRGQQVTLSCSPISGHRSVSWYQQTPGQGLQFLFEYFSETQRNKGNFPGRFSGRQFSNSRSEMNVSTLELGDSALYLCASSSTVSSEKLFFGSGTQLSVL.

The chain links TRBV15 to TRBJ1-2; 9 bases fit TRBD1. V was pared by 3 bases and J by 7 bases, with 6 bases of the junction left unmatched. The germline CDR1 and CDR2 sequences are LNHNV and YYDKDF (reference sequence). CDR3 size: 14 residues. The CDR3 DNA sequence: TGTGCCACCAGCAGCGGGACAGGGTTTTTTGGCTACACCTTC. Protein sequence: CATSSGTGFFGYTF. The variable domain in full, completed from reference TRBV15 and TRBJ1-2, reads DAMVIQNPRYQVTQFGKPVTLSCSQTLNHNVMYWYQQKSSQAPKLLFHYYDKDFNNEADTPDNFQSRRPNTSFCFLDIRSPGLGDTAMYLCATSSGTGFFGYTFGSGTRLTVV.

With respect to this clone: No DNA is shown, since the ends of the CDR3 on it are uncertain; the CDR3 is the one TCRdb lists. The V call is TRBV5-4, the J call TRBJ1-2. Both ends counted, the CDR3 spans 15 residues. The V gene's germline CDR1 is SGHNT and CDR2 YYREEE (reference sequence). CDR3 in amino acids: CASSFFGSGYYGYTF.

The rearrangement links TRBV6-1 to TRBJ1-1; 8 nucleotides agree with TRBD1. CDR3 length: 16 residues. Germline V gene data show CDR1 as MNHNS and CDR2 as SASEGT. Trimming at V came to 4 bases and at J to 10 bases, leaving 17 bases not matched to a gene. The chain's CDR3 is CASSGSWFGQGIGAFF. CDR3 nucleotide sequence: TGTGCCAGCAGTGGGTCCTGGTTTGGACAGGGTATTGGAGCTTTCTTT.

The chain carries TRBV27 and TRBJ2-7; 8 nucleotides line up with TRBD1. Germline V lookup: CDR1 MNHEY, CDR2 SMNVEV (reference sequence). The ends lost 4 bases at V and 5 bases at J; junction bases unmatched: 13. The CDR3 length is 16 residues. CDR3 sequence: CASSSSTGADSDEQYF. DNA of the CDR3: TGTGCCAGCAGTTCCTCGACAGGGGCCGATTCGGACGAGCAGTACTTC.

This chain joins TRBV10-2 and TRBJ2-2; D is unresolved. Deletions cut 0 bases from V and 3 bases from J, with 8 bases between. Looked up from germline, CDR1 is WSHSY and CDR2 is SAAADI. The CDR3 has 15 amino acids. The CDR3 region is CASSESLGYTGELFF. CDR3 DNA sequence: TGCGCCAGCAGTGAGTCGTTGGGGTACACCGGGGAGCTGTTTTTT.

The chain recombines TRBV24-1 with TRBJ2-2; D remains unclear. The germline V gene has CDR1 KGHDR and CDR2 SFDVKD. The length of the CDR3 is 14 residues. V lost 3 bases and J 4 bases, leaving 8 bases between the germline ends. CDR3 in DNA: TGTGCCACCAGTGATCCTAAAATCACCGGGGAGCTGTTTTTT. Its translation: CATSDPKITGELFF.

The chain couples TRBV6-7 to TRBJ2-7; D unresolved. TRBV6-7 is flagged as an ORF with uncertain function. The CDR3 runs to 12 residues. V shed 2 bases and J shed 3 bases, with 5 bases lying between them. The chain's CDR3 is CASSYRVYEQYF. Here the CDR3 DNA reads TGTGCCAGCAGTTACCGGGTCTACGAGCAGTACTTC.

The J gene is TRBJ1-1, the V gene TRBV6-2 or TRBV6-3; D is ambiguous. Germline lookup yields CDR1 MNHEY and CDR2 SVGEGT. The V and J ends lost 5 bases and 5 bases respectively, with 15 bases between them. The CDR3 contains 14 residues. The CDR3 region is CASSPWVGGTEAFF. The CDR3 coding sequence is TGTGCCAGCAGTCCGTGGGTAGGAGGGACTGAAGCTTTCTTT.

The chain couples TRBV6-1 to TRBJ1-2; weak D call: TRBD1 (5 bases). In germline, CDR1 is MNHNS, CDR2 SASEGT. Trimming took 2 bases from V and 4 from J, leaving 11 bases between them. The CDR3 extends over 14 amino acids. The CDR3 bases are TGTGCCAGCAGTGAATCGGACACCCCCTATGGCTACACCTTC. This gives the protein CASSESDTPYGYTF.

This chain joins TRBV5-1 and TRBJ1-4; D possibly corresponds to TRBD1 (5 bases). Germline CDR1 and CDR2: SGHRS and YFSETQ. Trimming cost V 4 bases and J 2 bases, with 6 bases left between them. CDR3 size: 13 residues. The CDR3 spells CASSAGTNEKLFF. In nucleotides, the CDR3 is TGCGCCAGCAGCGCAGGGACTAATGAAAAACTGTTTTTT.

The chain combines TRBV19 with TRBJ2-1, with 7 bases fitting TRBD2. CDR3 length: 15 amino acids. The germline CDR1 and CDR2 sequences are LNHDA and SQIVND (reference sequence). Trimming at V came to 3 bases and at J to 4 bases, leaving 6 bases not matched to a gene. The CDR3 DNA reads TGTGCCAGTAGTATTGGGGGGGAGCAGTACAATGAGCAGTTCTTC. This codes for CASSIGGEQYNEQFF.

This clone is a singleton in its sample. The rearrangement joins TRBV19 to TRBJ2-3, with TRBD1 matching 10 bases. This CDR3 has 16 amino acids. Germline lookup yields CDR1 LNHDA and CDR2 SQIVND (reference sequence). V lost 5 bases to trimming and J lost 4 bases; unmatched junction nucleotides: 9. The CDR3 bases are TGTGCCAGTAGTCCCCGGACAGGGGGGGTCGCAGATACGCAGTATTTT. It specifies CASSPRTGGVADTQYF.

The chain carries TRBV28 and TRBJ1-3; 7 nucleotides match TRBD1. Unmatched junction bases numbered 4, after V lost 10 bases and J lost 4 bases. The CDR3 runs to 12 residues. Per germline, CDR1 MDHEN and CDR2 SYDVKM. The CDR3 is CATRGSGNTIYF. Written as DNA, the CDR3 is TGTGCCACCAGGGGGAGCGGAAACACCATATATTTT.

The rearrangement links TRBV7-9 to TRBJ1-1; no clear D gene. Trimming removed 2 bases from V and 3 bases from J, with 10 bases in between. CDR1 and CDR2 from the germline V gene are SEHNR and FQNEAQ (reference sequence). The CDR3 totals 14 residues. Here the CDR3 DNA reads TGTGCCAGCAGCTTACGGGATGGATACACTGAAGCTTTCTTT. The encoded protein is CASSLRDGYTEAFF.

The chain combines TRBV6-6 with TRBJ2-2; the D gene could be TRBD1 or TRBD2 (5 bases each). Germline CDR1 reads MNHNY; CDR2 reads SVGAGI (reference sequence). This CDR3 contains 16 residues. Trimming took 6 bases from V and 4 from J, leaving 18 bases between them. CDR3 nucleotide sequence: TGTGCCAGCAGCCTTCTGAGTGGGGCGGGCACCGGGGAGCTGTTTTTT. Residues: CASSLLSGAGTGELFF.

V gene TRBV6-5 combines with J gene TRBJ1-1; 7 bases fit TRBD1. J lost 6 bases, V lost 6 bases, and 13 bases had no gene match. The CDR3 has 15 amino acids. CDR1 is MNHEY and CDR2 is SVGAGI in the germline V gene. The CDR3 sequence is CASSSNRQGSPEAFF. The CDR3 nucleotides are TGTGCCAGCAGCTCCAATCGACAGGGTTCACCTGAAGCTTTCTTT.